The T cell receptor beta chain under discussion was sequenced for a study of blood T cells in healthy people across ages (dated by TCRdb to the mid-2010s). Study-wide context: In model experiments, template switching captured roughly one uniquely barcoded TCR beta cDNA molecule for every two T cells. The study measured age-related changes in TCR beta repertoire diversity using deep sequencing normalized with unique cDNA molecular identifiers. Four age groups were formed from the donors: young (average roughly 15 years), middle-aged (approximately 42), aged (about 62) and long-lived (about 80). To avoid experimental bias, donors of different ages were randomly spread across the sequencing lanes. Two additional independent replicas of 1 million unique cDNA reads from the same blood draw were analyzed for two donors (one aged 18 to 30 and one aged 80 or older). Points the paper makes about the study in general: Observed TCR beta diversity per million T cells fell roughly linearly with age, and a significant reduction was already apparent by age about 36. Because donor CMV infection status was unknown, age-related changes in expanded clonotypes were potentially confounded. Bulk unsorted PBMC profiling prevented conclusive comparison of naive and antigen-experienced compartments. There was a strong correlation between observed TCR beta diversity and the percentage of naive T cells measured by flow cytometry. The long-lived group showed more naive CD4+ T cells, fewer expanded clones and increased TCR diversity than the aged group, suggesting age selection. Estimates of total diversity from one million sequenced T cells were regarded as lower bounds and underestimates.

CDR1 SQVTM and CDR2 ANQGSEA are derived from the germline V gene. There are 13 amino acids in the CDR3, from cysteine to phenylalanine inclusive. This entry keeps only the CDR3 DNA: 39 bases, framed from base 1. V is clipped by 3 bases and J by 1 base, and the sequence between their germline boundaries is 9 bases long. The donors were roughly 39 Caucasian individuals from Russia, aged roughly 6 to 100 years, who were systemically healthy. Each donor gave ten milliliters of peripheral blood, collected into EDTA-treated Vacutainer tubes. Ficoll-Paque density-gradient centrifugation was used to isolate PBMCs, with at least 7 million per sample. Trizol reagent was used to extract total RNA from the PBMCs, yielding at least 5 micrograms per sample. Naive CD45RAhigh/CD27high T cell percentages were measured by flow cytometry on a PBMC aliquot from every donor. This clonotype was picked up a small number of times. Its antigen remains undetermined. One base away there is no much larger clone; base qualities are not given.

Receptor amplification or capture employed 5' RACE. The instrument given in TCRdb is Illumina HiSeq 2500. A second PCR of roughly 6 to 11 cycles was performed with a sample-barcoded 5' primer and a J-beta primer mix. A unique molecular identifier was introduced onto each TCR beta cDNA molecule by a template-switch 5' adaptor carrying 12 random nucleotides. Each sample yielded at least 2.5 million CDR3-containing paired-end reads. All of the RNA was converted into first-strand cDNA using the Mint cDNA synthesis kit, with a TRBC-specific oligonucleotide serving as the primer. All cDNA was treated with uracil-DNA glycosylase and then went through a first 18-cycle PCR with the universal primers M1SS and BC2_uni_R. Per the original workflow: For normalization, 1 million high-quality reads, each with a distinct molecular identifier, were randomly selected from each sample. Reads with shared molecular identifiers were discarded instead of being binned into consensus sequences. MiTCR, set to a Q25 quality threshold and the strictest error-elimination algorithm, was used for CDR3 identification, clonotype clustering and error correction. A nonparametric unseen species model with Euler transformation was used to estimate lower-bound total TCR beta diversity. The public sequencing data were trimmed at Q25 with fastp and processed into clonotypes with MiXCR by TCRdb, which kept only in-frame beta chains. Rows with a matching CDR3 protein are joined into one entry that keeps the most common DNA and genes. The V and J calls shown here were made by TCRdb, not taken from the authors' results. This sample lists 910,000 or so distinct CDR3 sequences; around 54% were detected once. The ten most abundant clones make up over 20% of the sample.

The sample consisted of blood. The origin of this receptor is a woman aged 55-69 years in good health. This chain joins TRBV29-1 to TRBJ2-5; the D region is possibly TRBD1 or TRBD2, each matching across 5 bases. The CDR3 region: CSVDRDAQETQYF. The base sequence is TGCAGCGTTGACCGGGACGCCCAAGAGACCCAGTACTTC.